A selection of T cell receptor beta chains follows, all from one sample in a study of graft-versus-host responses after intestinal transplantation. Libraries were prepared by immunoSEQ multiplex PCR; TCRdb keeps only in-frame clonotypes and omits some of them. The table has 13,000 or so clones, around two thirds seen once. The sequencing used ileum tissue, collected 16 days after intestinal transplant. The receptors here all came from a human patient who received an intestinal transplant, so some T cells may come from the graft donor. Each CDR3 is given with its conserved first and last residue. Fields, in order: D gene, clone size, J gene, V gene, CDR3 protein, CDR3 DNA. A D gene is named only where the DNA matches it firmly. Only some rows state a clone size, as once, few, many or a class for expanded clones.

>TRBD1|few|TRBJ1-4|TRBV19
CASSIIGTALEKLFF
TGTGCCAGTAGTATCATCGGGACAGCCCTTGAAAAACTGTTTTTT
>NA|NA|TRBJ2-5|TRBV9
CASSVGTGVGTQYF
TGTGCCAGCAGCGTAGGAACGGGGGTAGGGACCCAGTACTTC
>TRBD2|NA|TRBJ2-1|TRBV5-1
CASSLREGEQFF
TGCGCCAGCAGCTTAAGGGAGGGTGAGCAGTTCTTC
>NA|NA|TRBJ2-3|TRBV6-5
CASRYTDTQYF
TGTGCCAGCAGATACACAGATACGCAGTATTTT
>TRBD2|NA|TRBJ2-1|TRBV11-2
CASSALAGALSGNEQFF
TGTGCCAGCAGCGCCCTAGCGGGGGCCCTTTCTGGTAATGAGCAGTTCTTC
>NA|NA|TRBJ2-5|TRBV27
CASSLWGASQETQYF
TGTGCCAGCAGTTTATGGGGAGCGAGCCAAGAGACCCAGTACTTC
>TRBD2|NA|TRBJ2-5|TRBV9
CASSVGTSRETQYF
TGTGCCAGCAGCGTTGGGACTAGCAGAGAGACCCAGTACTTC
>NA|few|TRBJ2-7|TRBV2
CASRKDRAYEQYF
TGTGCCAGCAGGAAGGACAGAGCCTACGAGCAGTACTTC
>TRBD2|NA|TRBJ2-7|TRBV5-6
CASSLLEAGFTYEQYF
TGTGCCAGCAGCTTGCTTGAAGCGGGGTTCACCTACGAGCAGTACTTC
>NA|NA|TRBJ1-1|TRBV28
CASSLWGRWTEAFF
TGTGCCAGCAGTTTATGGGGCAGGTGGACTGAAGCTTTCTTT
>NA|NA|TRBJ1-1|TRBV7-9
CASSDRGRKAFF
TGTGCCAGCAGTGACCGTGGGAGAAAGGCTTTCTTT
>NA|NA|TRBJ1-2|TRBV5-6
CASSFDGSGYTF
TGTGCCAGCAGCTTCGACGGGAGTGGCTACACCTTC
>NA|NA|TRBJ2-5|TRBV5-1
CASRERETRYQETQYF
TGCGCCAGCAGGGAGCGAGAGACTCGATATCAAGAGACCCAGTACTTC